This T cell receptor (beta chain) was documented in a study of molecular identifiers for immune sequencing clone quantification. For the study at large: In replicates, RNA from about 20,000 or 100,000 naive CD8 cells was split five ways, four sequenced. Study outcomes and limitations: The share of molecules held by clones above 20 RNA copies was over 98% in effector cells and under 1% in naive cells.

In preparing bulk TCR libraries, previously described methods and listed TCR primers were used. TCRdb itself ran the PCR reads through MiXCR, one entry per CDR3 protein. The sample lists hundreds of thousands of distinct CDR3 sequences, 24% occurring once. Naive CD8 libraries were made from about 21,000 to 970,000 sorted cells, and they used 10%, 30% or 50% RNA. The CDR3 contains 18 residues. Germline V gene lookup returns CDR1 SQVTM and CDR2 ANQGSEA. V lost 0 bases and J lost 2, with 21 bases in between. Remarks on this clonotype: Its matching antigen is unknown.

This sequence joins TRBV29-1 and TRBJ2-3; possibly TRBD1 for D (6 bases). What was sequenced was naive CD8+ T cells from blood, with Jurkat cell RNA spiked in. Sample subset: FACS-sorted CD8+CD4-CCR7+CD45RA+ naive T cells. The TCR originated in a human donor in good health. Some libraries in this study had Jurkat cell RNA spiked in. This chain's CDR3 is CSVEDLMGAHITTDTQYF. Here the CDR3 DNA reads TGCAGCGTTGAAGATCTTATGGGGGCCCATATTACCACAGATACGCAGTATTTT.